Listed below are T cell receptor beta chains from one sample, sequenced in a study of T cells after yellow fever vaccination. Via MiXCR, TCRdb re-called the 5' RACE reads, giving one row per CDR3 protein. The data show about 300,000 distinct CDR3 sequences, around 10% seen once. Sequencing was performed on CD4+ T cells sorted from PBMCs, taken 5 days after the yellow fever booster vaccination. These receptors were collected from a man between 18 and 35 years old who received the YFV17D yellow fever vaccine. Each CDR3 is given with its conserved first and last residue. The D gene is left open where the match is weak. Only part of the rows carry a size: once, few, many, or a class if the clone is expanded.

j_gene: TRBJ1-1; d_gene: TRBD1; v_gene: TRBV11-2; abundance: NA; CDR3nt: TGTGCCAGCAGCACCCGACAGGGCTCTGAAGCTTTCTTT; CDR3aa: CASSTRQGSEAFF
j_gene: TRBJ1-6; d_gene: TRBD1; v_gene: TRBV4-2; abundance: few; CDR3nt: TGTGCCAGCAGCCGAGAAACCGGGACAGGGGATTCACCCCTCCACTTT; CDR3aa: CASSRETGTGDSPLHF
j_gene: TRBJ1-4; d_gene: NA; v_gene: TRBV12-5; abundance: few; CDR3nt: TGTGCTAGTGGTGACAGCGTTGCAACTAATGAAAAACTGTTTTTT; CDR3aa: CASGDSVATNEKLFF
j_gene: TRBJ2-1; d_gene: NA; v_gene: TRBV19; abundance: few; CDR3nt: TGTGCCAGTACCTCAGATGGCAATGAGCAGTTCTTC; CDR3aa: CASTSDGNEQFF
j_gene: TRBJ2-3; d_gene: NA; v_gene: TRBV12-3/TRBV12-4; abundance: many; CDR3nt: TGTGCCAGCAGTCCCGGACAAGGTCGGACAGATACGCAGTATTTT; CDR3aa: CASSPGQGRTDTQYF
j_gene: TRBJ2-3; d_gene: TRBD2; v_gene: TRBV7-3; abundance: few; CDR3nt: TGTGCCAGCAGCTTTGAGGGGAGGGGCTACACAGATACGCAGTATTTT; CDR3aa: CASSFEGRGYTDTQYF
j_gene: TRBJ1-2; d_gene: TRBD1; v_gene: TRBV2; abundance: few; CDR3nt: TGTGCCAGTTTACCTAGCCGGGACAGGGAGAATGGCTACACCTTC; CDR3aa: CASLPSRDRENGYTF
j_gene: TRBJ1-3; d_gene: TRBD1; v_gene: TRBV6-5; abundance: few; CDR3nt: TGTGCCAGCAGTTACTCAGGTCTAGGGGGCGAAAACACCATATATTTT; CDR3aa: CASSYSGLGGENTIYF
j_gene: TRBJ2-5; d_gene: NA; v_gene: TRBV7-9; abundance: NA; CDR3nt: TGTGCCAGCAGCTTATCTGACAGGAGCTTTGCGAGGACCCAGTACTTC; CDR3aa: CASSLSDRSFARTQYF
j_gene: TRBJ2-7; d_gene: TRBD2; v_gene: TRBV12-3/TRBV12-4; abundance: NA; CDR3nt: TGTGCAGAAACAGGGCTAGCGGGCGATGGATCCGACGAGCAGTACTTC; CDR3aa: CAETGLAGDGSDEQYF
j_gene: TRBJ2-2; d_gene: TRBD2; v_gene: TRBV5-1; abundance: few; CDR3nt: TGCGTCAGCAGCTTGCCTAGCGGGGGCTACACCGGGGAGCTGTTTTTT; CDR3aa: CVSSLPSGGYTGELFF
j_gene: TRBJ2-3; d_gene: TRBD1; v_gene: TRBV7-9; abundance: many; CDR3nt: TGTGCCAGCAGCTTACCGTTGGGACAGGGGTCGGATACGCAGTATTTT; CDR3aa: CASSLPLGQGSDTQYF
j_gene: TRBJ1-5; d_gene: NA; v_gene: TRBV5-1; abundance: many; CDR3nt: TGCGCCAGCAGCTTAGGCCAGACCGCCAATCAGCCCCAGCATTTT; CDR3aa: CASSLGQTANQPQHF
j_gene: TRBJ2-3; d_gene: NA; v_gene: TRBV7-2; abundance: many; CDR3nt: TGTGCCAGCAGCTTCACCCCAGATACGCAGTATTTT; CDR3aa: CASSFTPDTQYF
j_gene: TRBJ2-5; d_gene: NA; v_gene: TRBV9; abundance: NA; CDR3nt: TGTGCCAGCAGCGGCTCGACTGGGGAGACCCAGTACTTC; CDR3aa: CASSGSTGETQYF
j_gene: TRBJ1-2; d_gene: NA; v_gene: TRBV7-2; abundance: NA; CDR3nt: TGTGCCAGCAGCTTGAGTGCTTTCCGAGGCTACACCTTC; CDR3aa: CASSLSAFRGYTF
j_gene: TRBJ2-3; d_gene: TRBD1; v_gene: TRBV6-5; abundance: few; CDR3nt: TGTGCCAGCAGCCGCGGACAGGGGAAAGATACGCAGTATTTT; CDR3aa: CASSRGQGKDTQYF
j_gene: TRBJ2-7; d_gene: NA; v_gene: TRBV6-5; abundance: NA; CDR3nt: TGTGCCAGCAGTTACTCGATGGAGGGGGCAAATTTAGAGCAGTACTTC; CDR3aa: CASSYSMEGANLEQYF
j_gene: TRBJ1-4; d_gene: TRBD1; v_gene: TRBV20-1; abundance: few; CDR3nt: TGCAGTGCCTCAAGACCGACAGGGACTAATGAAAAACTGTTTTTT; CDR3aa: CSASRPTGTNEKLFF
j_gene: TRBJ2-7; d_gene: TRBD1; v_gene: TRBV5-1; abundance: NA; CDR3nt: TGCGCCAGCAGCTTAGGGACAGGGAGAACCTACGAGCAGTACTTC; CDR3aa: CASSLGTGRTYEQYF
j_gene: TRBJ1-1; d_gene: NA; v_gene: TRBV29-1; abundance: NA; CDR3nt: TGCAGCGTTGCGGGACCCCTGAACACTGAAGCTTTCTTT; CDR3aa: CSVAGPLNTEAFF
j_gene: TRBJ2-3; d_gene: NA; v_gene: TRBV6-2/TRBV6-3; abundance: NA; CDR3nt: TGTGCCAGCAGCAACCTGGCGGATACGCAGTATTTT; CDR3aa: CASSNLADTQYF
j_gene: TRBJ2-7; d_gene: TRBD1; v_gene: TRBV4-3; abundance: many; CDR3nt: TGCGCCAGCAGCCAGTCCGGGACAGGCGGCTACGAGCAGTACTTC; CDR3aa: CASSQSGTGGYEQYF
j_gene: TRBJ2-1; d_gene: TRBD1; v_gene: TRBV7-2; abundance: NA; CDR3nt: TGTGCCAGCAGCCTCCCGGGACAGGGGAGGTACAATGAGCAGTTCTTC; CDR3aa: CASSLPGQGRYNEQFF
j_gene: TRBJ1-1; d_gene: NA; v_gene: TRBV11-2; abundance: few; CDR3nt: TGTGCCAGCAGCTCCAGGGGAAACACTGAAGCTTTCTTT; CDR3aa: CASSSRGNTEAFF
j_gene: TRBJ2-5; d_gene: NA; v_gene: TRBV20-1; abundance: many; CDR3nt: TGCAGTGCTAATACAGCAGCCCAAGAGACCCAGTACTTC; CDR3aa: CSANTAAQETQYF
j_gene: TRBJ2-6; d_gene: NA; v_gene: TRBV7-2; abundance: many; CDR3nt: TGTGCCAGCAGCGAGGAAACAGGGTATGGGGCCAACGTCCTGACTTTC; CDR3aa: CASSEETGYGANVLTF
j_gene: TRBJ2-3; d_gene: TRBD2; v_gene: TRBV19; abundance: NA; CDR3nt: TGTGCCAGTAATTCTAAGGAGCGGGGGACCGTCTGGTTTTCGAATACGCAGTATTTT; CDR3aa: CASNSKERGTVWFSNTQYF
j_gene: TRBJ2-2; d_gene: TRBD1; v_gene: TRBV18; abundance: few; CDR3nt: TGTGCCAGCTCACAGGGGGCAGACACCGGGGAGCTGTTTTTT; CDR3aa: CASSQGADTGELFF
j_gene: TRBJ2-1; d_gene: TRBD2; v_gene: TRBV3-1; abundance: few; CDR3nt: TGTGCCAGCAGCCAAGGGCTAGCGGGGGGCAATGAGCAGTTCTTC; CDR3aa: CASSQGLAGGNEQFF
j_gene: TRBJ1-2; d_gene: TRBD1; v_gene: TRBV4-3; abundance: few; CDR3nt: TGCGCCAGCAGCCGCGACAGGGCTGAGGGCTACACCTTC; CDR3aa: CASSRDRAEGYTF
j_gene: TRBJ2-3; d_gene: TRBD2; v_gene: TRBV12-3/TRBV12-4; abundance: NA; CDR3nt: TGTGCCAGCAGTACACACGGACTAGCGGGGGTAGATACGCAGTATTTT; CDR3aa: CASSTHGLAGVDTQYF
j_gene: TRBJ2-5; d_gene: NA; v_gene: TRBV11-2; abundance: NA; CDR3nt: TGTGCCAGCAGCCCCGGTGTCAGCCAAGAGACCCAGTACTTC; CDR3aa: CASSPGVSQETQYF
j_gene: TRBJ1-2; d_gene: NA; v_gene: TRBV6-2/TRBV6-3; abundance: NA; CDR3nt: TGTGCCAGCAGTAAAGTGACAGCATACTACTATGGCTACACCTTC; CDR3aa: CASSKVTAYYYGYTF
j_gene: TRBJ1-5; d_gene: NA; v_gene: TRBV6-5; abundance: many; CDR3nt: TGTGCCAGCAGTCCTCTGGATAGCAATCAGCCCCAGCATTTT; CDR3aa: CASSPLDSNQPQHF
j_gene: TRBJ2-5; d_gene: TRBD1; v_gene: TRBV15; abundance: few; CDR3nt: TGTGCCACCAGCAGCGGAGACAGGGCAAAAGAGACCCAGTACTTC; CDR3aa: CATSSGDRAKETQYF
j_gene: TRBJ2-7; d_gene: TRBD1; v_gene: TRBV19; abundance: few; CDR3nt: TGTGCCAGCACGGGACAGGGTAAGGGCGAGCAGTACTTC; CDR3aa: CASTGQGKGEQYF
j_gene: TRBJ1-5; d_gene: NA; v_gene: TRBV19; abundance: many; CDR3nt: TGTGCCAGTAGTATGAGCAGGGCTCAGCCCCAGCATTTT; CDR3aa: CASSMSRAQPQHF
j_gene: TRBJ2-2; d_gene: NA; v_gene: TRBV12-3/TRBV12-4; abundance: few; CDR3nt: TGTGCCAGCAGTCTTCGTAGCGGACCTACCGGGGAGCTGTTTTTT; CDR3aa: CASSLRSGPTGELFF
j_gene: TRBJ2-2; d_gene: TRBD1; v_gene: TRBV5-1; abundance: few; CDR3nt: TGCGCCAGCAGCGCGCAGGGGGACAACACCGGGGAGCTGTTTTTT; CDR3aa: CASSAQGDNTGELFF